Included here is one TCR beta chain sequence, with context. Its target is not known. The CDR3 has 13 residues. CDR1 and CDR2 from the germline V gene are SQVTM and ANQGSEA. Trimming took 7 bases from V and 8 from J, leaving 20 bases between them. This specimen comes from a study of T cell responses to AZD1222 COVID-19 vaccine. Notes on the study in general: Only a handful of people who got AZD1222 tested seropositive at baseline.

The method was immunoSEQ multiplex PCR; TCRdb's version includes in-frame clones alone and lacks a portion of them. The sample lists 110,000 or so clones, approximately 89% occurring once. The V and J genes are TRBV29-1 and TRBJ1-2; D unclear. The TCR was taken from an adult who received the AZD1222 COVID-19 vaccine. The sample consisted of peripheral blood, taken 28 days after the second AZD1222 dose. In DNA, the CDR3 is TGCAGCGCACGGGATTCCGCGAGCCAGGGCTACACCTTC. Translating gives CSARDSASQGYTF. The full variable domain, with the rest looked up from reference TRBV29-1 and TRBJ1-2, is SAVISQKPSRDICQRGTSLTIQCQVDSQVTMMFWYRQQPGQSLTLIATANQGSEATYESGFVIDKFPISRPNLTFSTLTVSNMSPEDSSIYLCSARDSASQGYTFGSGTRLTVV.